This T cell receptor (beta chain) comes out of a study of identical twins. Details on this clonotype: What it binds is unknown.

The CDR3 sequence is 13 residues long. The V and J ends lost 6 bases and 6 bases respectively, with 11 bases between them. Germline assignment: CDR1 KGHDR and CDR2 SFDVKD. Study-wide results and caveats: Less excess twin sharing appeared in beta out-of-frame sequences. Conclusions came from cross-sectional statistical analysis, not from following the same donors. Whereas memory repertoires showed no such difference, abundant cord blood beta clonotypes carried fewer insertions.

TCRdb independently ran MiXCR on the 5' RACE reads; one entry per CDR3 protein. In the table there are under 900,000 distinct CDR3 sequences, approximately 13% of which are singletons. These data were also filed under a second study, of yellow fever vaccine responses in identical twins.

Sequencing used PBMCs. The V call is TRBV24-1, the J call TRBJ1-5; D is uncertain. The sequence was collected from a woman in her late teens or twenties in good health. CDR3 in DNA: TGTGCCACCAGTAAAAGGGAAGGTCAGCCCCAGCATTTT. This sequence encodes CATSKREGQPQHF.